The present entry profiles one T cell receptor beta chain with its context. Its specificity is not known. Unique molecular identifiers were present on the cDNA, which also gained a universal primer site by template switching. MiXCR was run by TCRdb on the 5' RACE reads, yielding one entry per CDR3 protein. This sample has a few hundred thousand distinct CDR3 sequences; approximately 9.6% occur once, and the top ten carry approximately 3.2%. The CDR3 totals 21 residues. V dropped 2 bases and J dropped 3; count of bases not matched to a gene: 17. Per the germline V gene, CDR1 is SGHAT and CDR2 is FQNNGV. This record comes from a study of identical twins. Points from the study as a whole: High-abundance cord blood beta clonotypes had fewer insertions; memory repertoires showed none.

Only healthy Caucasians were included as donors. These records were also assigned to another study, of yellow fever vaccine responses in identical twins.

V and J are TRBV11-2 and TRBJ2-3, with 13 positions matching TRBD2. The TCR comes from a woman aged 18-30 years in good health. The sample consisted of PBMCs. CDR3 region: CASSLFPVLGLAGVGTDTQYF. CDR3 sequence (DNA): TGTGCCAGCAGCTTATTTCCCGTTCTCGGACTAGCGGGAGTCGGGACAGATACGCAGTATTTT.